Described below is a single TCR beta chain sequence and its context. In the study's own analysis: From reference gene primer amplification, estimates of nucleated cell counts were derived. The table came from immunoSEQ multiplex PCR; TCRdb's copy has only in-frame clones and leaves some out. V and J calls and clone size are as listed in that table; D and trimming were resolved from the DNA. The table shows hundreds of thousands of clones, with about 86% occurring only once. The data originate from a study of blood T cell repertoires in COVID-19. In terms of age and location, participants ranged from roughly 18 to 90 years and lived in approximately 26 US areas. Grouping used clinical history reported by participants in a survey and questionnaire. The receptor's source is a man aged 30 to 39 with acute COVID-19. Sequencing input: PBMCs or T cells enriched from blood (not recorded which).

CDR3 coding DNA: TGTGCCAGCAGCTCCCAGGGGCCCAACTCTGGAAACACCATATATTTT. Translating it yields CASSSQGPNSGNTIYF. The gene calls are TRBV7-9 and TRBJ1-3; D might be TRBD1 (6 bases). Trimming took 4 bases from V and 0 from J, leaving 13 bases between them. This CDR3 spans 16 amino acids. Germline V CDR1 and CDR2: SEHNR, FQNEAQ (reference sequence).